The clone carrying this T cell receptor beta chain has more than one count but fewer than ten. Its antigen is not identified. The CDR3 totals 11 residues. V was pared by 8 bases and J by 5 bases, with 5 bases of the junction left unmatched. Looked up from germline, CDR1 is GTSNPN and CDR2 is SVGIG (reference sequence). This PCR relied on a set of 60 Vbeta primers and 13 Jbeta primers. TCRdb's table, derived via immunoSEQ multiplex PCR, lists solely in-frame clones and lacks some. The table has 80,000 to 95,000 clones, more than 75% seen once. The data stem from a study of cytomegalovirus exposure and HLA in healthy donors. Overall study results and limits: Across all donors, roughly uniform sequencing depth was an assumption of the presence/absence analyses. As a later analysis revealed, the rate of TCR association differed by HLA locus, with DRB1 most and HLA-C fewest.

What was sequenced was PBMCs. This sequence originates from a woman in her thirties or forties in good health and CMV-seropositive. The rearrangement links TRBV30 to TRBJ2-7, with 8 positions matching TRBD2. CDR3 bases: TGTGCCGCAGCGGGGGTGCACGAGCAGTACTTC. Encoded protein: CAAAGVHEQYF.